Following are 5 T cell receptor beta chains from one sample sequenced in a study of early T cells in non-severe SARS-CoV-2 infection. TCRdb passed the 5' RACE reads through MiXCR, listing each CDR3 protein once. The sample contains tens of thousands of distinct CDR3 sequences, 5.5% to 6.5% of which appear only once. The sample was whole blood, taken at baseline. The origin of the receptors is an adult who was a healthcare worker with PCR-confirmed SARS-CoV-2 infection or an uninfected control (not recorded which).

The table lists this clonotype with many counts. The V and J genes are TRBV4-3 and TRBJ2-2, with D tentatively TRBD1 or TRBD2 (6 bases each). The germline V and J ends were trimmed by 0 bases and 1 base, with 12 bases remaining between them. Germline CDR1 is LGHNA and CDR2 is YSLEER. This CDR3 has 17 amino acids. The CDR3 sequence is CASSQDSRGGNTGELFF. CDR3 in DNA: TGCGCCAGCAGCCAAGATTCCAGGGGAGGGAACACCGGGGAGCTGTTTTTT.

This clonotype showed up many times. This chain links TRBV28 with TRBJ2-1; D remains unclear. Germline-derived CDR1 and CDR2 are MDHEN and SYDVKM. Trimming removed 2 bases from V and 9 bases from J, with 5 bases in between. The CDR3 runs 11 residues. In DNA form, the CDR3 reads TGTGCCAGCAGTTTAGGGTCTGAGCAGTTCTTC. It yields the protein CASSLGSEQFF.

V is TRBV5-5 and J is TRBJ2-2; no firm D call. CDR1 and CDR2 from the germline V gene are SGHKS and YYEKEE (reference sequence). Trimming stripped 2 bases from V and 0 bases from J, with 5 bases between. CDR3 length: 14 amino acids. The CDR3 nucleotides read TGTGCCAGCAGCTTTGGCCCGAACACCGGGGAGCTGTTTTTT. It codes for CASSFGPNTGELFF.

The V call is TRBV10-3, the J call TRBJ1-1, with a possible D match to TRBD1 (5 bases). Per the germline V gene, CDR1 is ENHRY and CDR2 is SYGVKD. This CDR3 spans 12 amino acids. The ends were cut back, 8 bases at V and 4 bases at J, with 11 bases in the middle. Here the CDR3 reads CAISEGTTEAFF. As DNA, the CDR3 is TGTGCCATCTCCGAGGGGACCACTGAAGCTTTCTTT.

This clonotype was counted many times. The chain carries TRBV5-1 and TRBJ2-5, with D perhaps TRBD1 or TRBD2 (5 bases each). The CDR3 loop spans 16 amino acids. V dropped 4 bases and J dropped 1 base, with 17 bases sitting between them. CDR1 is SGHRS and CDR2 is YFSETQ in the germline V gene. The CDR3 here is CASSKGPFGTQETQYF. CDR3 coding DNA: TGCGCCAGCAGCAAAGGACCCTTTGGGACCCAAGAGACCCAGTACTTC.